This TCR beta chain was recorded in a study of T-cell reconstitution after alpha-beta-depleted transplantation in children. During its preparation, the TCRbeta library received unique molecular identifiers. One entry per CDR3 protein, called by TCRdb with MiXCR from the PCR reads. The table includes about 540,000 distinct CDR3 sequences, roughly 30% detected once. V gave up 2 bases and J gave up 0 bases, with 10 bases separating them. This CDR3 has 15 amino acids. CDR1 is SGHRS, CDR2 YFSETQ, per germline. Here the sequenced sample was PBMCs, taken before TCRalphabeta/CD19-depleted stem cell transplant. The rearrangement uses TRBV5-1 and TRBJ2-3, with a tentative D call TRBD2 (5 bases). The sequence was collected from a boy in the first two years of life with Wiskott-Aldrich syndrome, due to receive a stem cell transplant. The CDR3 sequence: CASSFGAASTDTQYF. CDR3 in DNA: TGCGCCAGCAGCTTTGGAGCGGCTAGCACAGATACGCAGTATTTT. The full variable domain, its missing parts supplied by reference TRBV5-1 and TRBJ2-3, is KAGVTQTPRYLIKTRGQQVTLSCSPISGHRSVSWYQQTPGQGLQFLFEYFSETQRNKGNFPGRFSGRQFSNSRSEMNVSTLELGDSALYLCASSFGAASTDTQYFGPGTRLTVL.